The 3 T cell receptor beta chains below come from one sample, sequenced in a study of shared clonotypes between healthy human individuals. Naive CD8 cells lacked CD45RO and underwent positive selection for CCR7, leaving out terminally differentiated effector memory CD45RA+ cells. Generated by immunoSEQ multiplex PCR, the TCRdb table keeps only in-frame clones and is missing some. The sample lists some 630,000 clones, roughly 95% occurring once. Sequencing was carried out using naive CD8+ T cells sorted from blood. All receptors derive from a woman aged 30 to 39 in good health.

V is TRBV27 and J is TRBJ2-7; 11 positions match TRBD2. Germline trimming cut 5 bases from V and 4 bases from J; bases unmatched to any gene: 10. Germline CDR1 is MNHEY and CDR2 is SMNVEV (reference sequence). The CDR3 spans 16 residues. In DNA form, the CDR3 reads TGTGCCAGCAGTCAGACTCCGGGACTAGCGGCTTACGAGCAGTACTTC. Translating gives CASSQTPGLAAYEQYF.

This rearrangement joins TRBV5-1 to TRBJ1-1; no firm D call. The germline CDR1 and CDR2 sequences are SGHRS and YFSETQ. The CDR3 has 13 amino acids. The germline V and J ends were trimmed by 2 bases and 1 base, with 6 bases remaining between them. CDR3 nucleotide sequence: TGCGCCAGCAGCTTCATTGAGAACACTGAAGCTTTCTTT. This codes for CASSFIENTEAFF.

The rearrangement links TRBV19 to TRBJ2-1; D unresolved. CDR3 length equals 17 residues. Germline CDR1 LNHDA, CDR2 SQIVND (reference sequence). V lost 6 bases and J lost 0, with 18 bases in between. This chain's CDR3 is CASSLMSSKGSYNEQFF. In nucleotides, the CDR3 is TGTGCCAGTAGCCTAATGTCTAGTAAGGGCTCCTACAATGAGCAGTTCTTC.